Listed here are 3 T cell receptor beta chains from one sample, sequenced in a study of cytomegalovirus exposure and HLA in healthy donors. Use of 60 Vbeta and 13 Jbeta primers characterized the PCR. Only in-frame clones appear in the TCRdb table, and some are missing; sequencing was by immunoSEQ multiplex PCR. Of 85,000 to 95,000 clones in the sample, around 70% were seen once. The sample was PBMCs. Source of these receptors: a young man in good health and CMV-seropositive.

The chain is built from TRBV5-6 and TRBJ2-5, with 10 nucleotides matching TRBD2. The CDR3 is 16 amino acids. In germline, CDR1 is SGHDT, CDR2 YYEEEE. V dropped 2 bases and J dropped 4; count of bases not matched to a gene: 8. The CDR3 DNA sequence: TGTGCCAGCAGCTTATTAGAGCGGGGGGGCCCAGAGACCCAGTACTTC. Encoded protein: CASSLLERGGPETQYF. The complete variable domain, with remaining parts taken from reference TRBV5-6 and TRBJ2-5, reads DAGVTQSPTHLIKTRGQQVTLRCSPKSGHDTVSWYQQALGQGPQFIFQYYEEEERQRGNFPDRFSGHQFPNYSSELNVNALLLGDSALYLCASSLLERGGPETQYFGPGTRLLVL.

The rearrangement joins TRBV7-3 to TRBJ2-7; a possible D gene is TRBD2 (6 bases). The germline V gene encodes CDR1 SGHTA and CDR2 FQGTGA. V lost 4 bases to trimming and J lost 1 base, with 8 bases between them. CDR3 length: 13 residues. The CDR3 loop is CASSSGESYEQYF. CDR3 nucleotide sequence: TGTGCCAGCAGCTCGGGGGAGTCCTACGAGCAGTACTTC.

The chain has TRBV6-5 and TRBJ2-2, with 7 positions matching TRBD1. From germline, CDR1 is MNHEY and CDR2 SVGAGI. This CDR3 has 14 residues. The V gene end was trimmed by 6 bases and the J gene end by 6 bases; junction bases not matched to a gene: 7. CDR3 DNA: TGTGCCAGCAGAACAGGGGAACGCGCCGGGGAGCTGTTTTTT. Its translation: CASRTGERAGELFF.